This section outlines one TCR beta chain sequence together with its context. Its antigen is not known. The data stem from a study of cytomegalovirus exposure and HLA in healthy donors. V shed 5 bases, J shed 3 bases, and the junction held 5 bases outside the gene matches. CDR1 is MNHEY, CDR2 SMNVEV, per germline (reference sequence). The CDR3 is 16 amino acids. Study-level points and caveats: TRBV6-2, TRBV6-3 and some other V segments were unresolvable in 87-base-pair reads. Later analysis found that TCR beta chains associated with HLA were more clonally expanded than other, equally common chains. In a later analysis, productive TCRs from donors in an Asian-associated ancestry cluster reportedly carried fewer N-insertions than the cohort mean.

A multiplex PCR was run with 60 Vbeta primers and 13 Jbeta primers. TCRdb's table, derived via immunoSEQ multiplex PCR, lists solely in-frame clones and lacks some. The repertoire consists of under 250,000 clones, with about 81% occurring once and the leading ten covering roughly 6%. This sequence joins TRBV27 and TRBJ2-3; 13 positions match TRBD2. Source material: PBMCs. The clonotype originates from a man in his forties in good health and CMV-seropositive. CDR3 amino acids: CASSTRLAGGTDTQYF. The CDR3 DNA is TGTGCCAGCAGTACCAGACTAGCGGGAGGTACAGATACGCAGTATTTT.